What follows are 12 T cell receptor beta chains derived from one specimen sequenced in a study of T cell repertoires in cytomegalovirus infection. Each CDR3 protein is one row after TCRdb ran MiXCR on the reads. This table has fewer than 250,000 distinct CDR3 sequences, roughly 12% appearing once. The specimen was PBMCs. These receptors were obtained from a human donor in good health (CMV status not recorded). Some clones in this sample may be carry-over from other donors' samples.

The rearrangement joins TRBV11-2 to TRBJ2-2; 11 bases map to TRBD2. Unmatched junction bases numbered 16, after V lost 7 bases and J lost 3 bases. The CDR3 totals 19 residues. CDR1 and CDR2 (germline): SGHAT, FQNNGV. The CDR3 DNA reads TGTGCCAGCACCGGGGGGGCTAGCGGGAGGCCGGGAGACACCGGGGAGCTGTTTTTT. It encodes CASTGGASGRPGDTGELFF.

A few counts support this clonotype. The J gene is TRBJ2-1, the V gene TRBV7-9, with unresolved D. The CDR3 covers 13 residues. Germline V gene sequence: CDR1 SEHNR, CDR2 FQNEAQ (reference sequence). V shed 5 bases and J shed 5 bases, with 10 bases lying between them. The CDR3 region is CASSPRIDNEQFF. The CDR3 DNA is TGTGCCAGCAGCCCAAGGATAGACAATGAGCAGTTCTTC.

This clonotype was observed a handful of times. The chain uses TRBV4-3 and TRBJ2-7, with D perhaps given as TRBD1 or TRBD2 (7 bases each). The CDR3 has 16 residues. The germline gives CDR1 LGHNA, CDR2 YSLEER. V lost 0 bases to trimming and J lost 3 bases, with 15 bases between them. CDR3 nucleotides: TGCGCCAGCAGCCAAGAAGGGGGGGACAGTTTCTACGAGCAGTACTTC. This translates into CASSQEGGDSFYEQYF.

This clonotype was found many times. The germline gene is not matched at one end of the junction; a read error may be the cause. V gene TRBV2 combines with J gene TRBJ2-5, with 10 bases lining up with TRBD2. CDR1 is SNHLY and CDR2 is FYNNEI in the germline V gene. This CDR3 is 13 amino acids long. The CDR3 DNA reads TGTGCCAGCAGTGATCCCCTTACTAGCGGGGCCGCCTTC. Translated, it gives CASSDPLTSGAAF. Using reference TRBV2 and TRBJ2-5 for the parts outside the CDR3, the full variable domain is EPEVTQTPSHQVTQMGQEVILRCVPISNHLYFYWYRQILGQKVEFLVSFYNNEISEKSEIFDDQFSVERPDGSNFTLKIRSTKLEDSAMYFCASSDPLTSGAAFGPGTRLLVL.

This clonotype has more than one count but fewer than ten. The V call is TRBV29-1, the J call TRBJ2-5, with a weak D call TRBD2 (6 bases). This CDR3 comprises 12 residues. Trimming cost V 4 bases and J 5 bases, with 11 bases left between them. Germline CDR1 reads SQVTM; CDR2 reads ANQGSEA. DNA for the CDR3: TGCAGCGTTGCGACTAGTTACGAGACCCAGTACTTC. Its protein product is CSVATSYETQYF.

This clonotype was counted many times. The CDR3 nucleotides are TGTGCCAGCAGCTCCCAAGGGCAGGCCACAGATACGCAGTATTTT. This codes for CASSSQGQATDTQYF. The chain employs TRBV7-2 and TRBJ2-3; D is unclear. The V gene's germline CDR1 is SGHTA and CDR2 FQGNSA. The CDR3 is made up of 15 amino acids. V shed 4 bases and J shed 2 bases, with 13 bases lying between them.

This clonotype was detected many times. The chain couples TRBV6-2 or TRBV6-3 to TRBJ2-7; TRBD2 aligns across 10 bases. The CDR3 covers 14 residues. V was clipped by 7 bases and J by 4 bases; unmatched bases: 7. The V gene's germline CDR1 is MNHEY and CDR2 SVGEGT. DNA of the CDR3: TGTGCCAGCAATCCTAGCGGGAGCAGGTACGAGCAGTACTTC. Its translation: CASNPSGSRYEQYF.

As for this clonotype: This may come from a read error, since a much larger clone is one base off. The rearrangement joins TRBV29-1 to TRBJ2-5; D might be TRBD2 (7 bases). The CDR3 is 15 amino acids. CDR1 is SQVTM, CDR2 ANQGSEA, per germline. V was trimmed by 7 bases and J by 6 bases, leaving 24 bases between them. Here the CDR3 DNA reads TGCAGCGCCGCCGGGGGGCGAAGTAAACAACAGACCCAGTACTTC. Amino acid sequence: CSAAGGRSKQQTQYF. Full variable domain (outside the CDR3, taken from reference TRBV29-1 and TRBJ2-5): SAVISQKPSRDICQRGTSLTIQCQVDSQVTMMFWYRQQPGQSLTLIATANQGSEATYESGFVIDKFPISRPNLTFSTLTVSNMSPEDSSIYLCSAAGGRSKQQTQYFGPGTRLLVL.

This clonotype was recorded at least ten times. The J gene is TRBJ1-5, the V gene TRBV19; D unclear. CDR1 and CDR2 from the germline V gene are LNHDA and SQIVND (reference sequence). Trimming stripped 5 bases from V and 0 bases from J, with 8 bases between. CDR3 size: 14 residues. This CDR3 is CASSPLTSNQPQHF. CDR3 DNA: TGTGCCAGTAGTCCCCTCACTAGCAATCAGCCCCAGCATTTT. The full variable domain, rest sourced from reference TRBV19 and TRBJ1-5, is DGGITQSPKYLFRKEGQNVTLSCEQNLNHDAMYWYRQDPGQGLRLIYYSQIVNDFQKGDIAEGYSVSREKKESFPLTVTSAQKNPTAFYLCASSPLTSNQPQHFGDGTRLSIL.

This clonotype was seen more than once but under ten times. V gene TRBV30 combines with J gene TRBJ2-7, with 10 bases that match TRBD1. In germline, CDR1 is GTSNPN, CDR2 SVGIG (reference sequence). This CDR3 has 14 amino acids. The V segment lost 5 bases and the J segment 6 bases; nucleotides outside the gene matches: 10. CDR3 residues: CAWGIGTGVREQYF. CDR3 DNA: TGTGCCTGGGGGATCGGGACAGGGGTCCGCGAGCAGTACTTC.

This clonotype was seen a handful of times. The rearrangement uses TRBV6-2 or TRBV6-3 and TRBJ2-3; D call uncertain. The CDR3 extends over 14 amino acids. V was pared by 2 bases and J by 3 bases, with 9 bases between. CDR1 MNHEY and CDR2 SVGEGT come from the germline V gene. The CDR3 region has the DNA TGTGCCAGCAGTTACGGGCTTCCAACAGATACGCAGTATTTT. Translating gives CASSYGLPTDTQYF.

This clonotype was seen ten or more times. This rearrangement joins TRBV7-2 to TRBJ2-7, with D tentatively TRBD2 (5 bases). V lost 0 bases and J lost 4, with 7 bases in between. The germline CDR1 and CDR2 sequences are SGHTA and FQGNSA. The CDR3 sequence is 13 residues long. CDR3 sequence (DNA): TGTGCCAGCAGCTTAGCGGGGAGATACGAGCAGTACTTC. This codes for CASSLAGRYEQYF.